The clone carrying this T cell receptor (beta chain) has at least ten counts. The antigen remains undetermined. The data are from a study of CD8+CD57+ T cells in acquired aplastic anemia. Overall study: Sorted CD4+ and CD8+ cells gave a mean 3.2 ug DNA, range about 0.2 to 27.4 ug.

Selection for sequencing was limited to patients who had shown CD8+CD57+ cell expansion by flow cytometry. Genomic DNA, serving as template, underwent TCR beta VDJ and CDR3 profiling. TCRdb recomputed calls from the reads with MiXCR, one row per CDR3 protein. The repertoire holds some 140,000 distinct CDR3 sequences, with over 50% as singletons. Study observations and caveats: Shared by patients and controls, just under 30 CD8+ CDR3s were abundant in patients.

CDR1 and CDR2 from the germline V gene are SGHVS and FNYEAQ. The CDR3 sequence is 11 residues long. V lost 8 bases to trimming and J lost 6 bases, with 9 bases between them. This chain links TRBV7-6 with TRBJ2-3; tentatively, D is TRBD1 (6 bases). Input material: sorted CD4+, CD8+, or CD8+CD57+ T cells (not recorded which) from PBMCs. This sequence originates from a human donor with aplastic anemia. CDR3 sequence reads: CASARGDTQYF. As DNA, the CDR3 is TGTGCCAGCGCCAGGGGCGATACGCAGTATTTT.